What follows describes a single TCR beta chain. Its antigen is undetermined. The sample originates from a study of vaccination and CD4 T cells after COVID-19. Cultured CD4+ T cell DNA underwent sequencing with the Oncomine TCR Beta short-read assay. TCRdb reprocessed the PCR reads via MiXCR and lists one record per CDR3 protein. The sample yields 9,000 to 15,000 distinct CDR3 sequences, around 58% seen once. Study-wide results and limits: Reactive clone data from convalescent patients indicated a median of about 86% appearing only post-vaccination.

Treatment described: approximately nine-day PBMC culture with coronavirus spike peptide pools or control peptides (ViraFEST assay). The sample consisted of CD4+ T cells from blood, cultured in vitro. The TCR originated in a human donor who had recovered from COVID-19.

CDR3 loop: CAISESSSAINIQYF. Written as DNA, the CDR3 is TGTGCCATCAGTGAGTCTAGCAGCGCGATAAACATTCAGTACTTC. The chain recombines TRBV10-3 with TRBJ2-4; D remains unclear. Germline V lookup: CDR1 ENHRY, CDR2 SYGVKD. CDR3 length: 15 residues. The V gene lost 0 bases and the J gene lost 6 bases, with 12 bases spanning the gap.